A single sample gave rise to the 18 T cell receptor beta chains below, sequenced in a study of PD-L1 blockade in urothelial cancer. As for time point: peripheral blood 6 weeks after treatment start. Assay used: immunoSEQ multiplex PCR; TCRdb lists only in-frame clones, some missing. Among 48,000 or so clones listed, approximately 84% were seen once. The sequenced sample was PBMCs, obtained around atezolizumab (anti-PD-L1) treatment. The source is a man aged 55 to 70 with urothelial cancer.

The gene calls are TRBV30 and TRBJ1-2; no definite D call. CDR1 and CDR2 (germline): GTSNPN, SVGIG (reference sequence). The CDR3 runs 12 residues. Trimming took 2 bases from V and 9 from J, leaving 13 bases between them. The CDR3 nucleotides are TGTGCCTGGAGTTCAGAGCGGAGGAGCTACACCTTC. Residues: CAWSSERRSYTF.

The chain couples TRBV4-3 to TRBJ2-3; D gene uncertain. The CDR3 loop spans 14 amino acids. Germline V gene data show CDR1 as LGHNA and CDR2 as YSLEER. V was pared by 0 bases and J by 0 bases, with 4 bases between. Written as DNA, the CDR3 is TGCGCCAGCAGCCAAGACTTCAGCACAGATACGCAGTATTTT. Translated: CASSQDFSTDTQYF.

The V and J genes are TRBV19 and TRBJ1-4, with TRBD1 matching over 9 bases. CDR1 and CDR2 (germline): LNHDA, SQIVND (reference sequence). The CDR3 totals 14 residues. J gave up 6 bases and V 3 bases, and 2 bases lay outside the gene matches. CDR3 region: CASSMGTGHEKLFF. CDR3 in DNA: TGTGCCAGTAGTATGGGGACAGGGCATGAAAAACTGTTTTTT.

The CDR3: CASSVQGISEAFF. Written as DNA, the CDR3 is TGTGCCAGCAGCGTACAGGGGATCTCTGAAGCTTTCTTT. The genes are TRBV7-2 and TRBJ1-1; 7 nucleotides match TRBD1. The CDR3 has 13 amino acids. Trimming cost V 5 bases and J 6 bases; bases outside gene matches: 6. CDR1 SGHTA and CDR2 FQGNSA come from the germline V gene.

The J gene is TRBJ2-1, the V gene TRBV30; 10 bases line up with TRBD2. V lost 2 bases, J lost 4 bases, and 2 bases stayed unmatched. CDR3 size: 14 residues. CDR1 is GTSNPN and CDR2 is SVGIG in the germline V gene (reference sequence). Here the CDR3 reads CAWSKLAGYNEQFF. The CDR3 region has the DNA TGTGCCTGGAGTAAACTAGCGGGGTACAATGAGCAGTTCTTC. Full variable domain (rest looked up from reference TRBV30 and TRBJ2-1): SQTIHQWPATLVQPVGSPLSLECTVEGTSNPNLYWYRQAAGRGLQLLFYSVGIGQISSEVPQNLSASRPQDRQFILSSKKLLLSDSGFYLCAWSKLAGYNEQFFGPGTRLTVL.

The rearrangement uses TRBV7-9 and TRBJ1-1; D might be TRBD1 (5 bases). The CDR3 consists of 13 residues. Germline V lookup: CDR1 SEHNR, CDR2 FQNEAQ (reference sequence). V was cut by 7 bases and J by 1 base, with 10 bases left in between. The CDR3 nucleotides read TGTGCCAGCACCCCCGGGGGGAACACTGAAGCTTTCTTT. Protein: CASTPGGNTEAFF.

The rearrangement links TRBV5-1 to TRBJ1-2; TRBD1 aligns across 10 bases. The CDR3 runs 17 residues. V was pared by 5 bases and J by 4 bases, with 14 bases of the junction left unmatched. CDR1 and CDR2 from the germline V gene are SGHRS and YFSETQ. The CDR3 protein is CASSFRDRGPLAYGYTF. The DNA of the CDR3 is TGCGCCAGCAGTTTCCGGGACAGGGGACCACTCGCCTATGGCTACACCTTC.

This clone was recorded only once. The chain is built from TRBV5-8 and TRBJ2-7, with 9 bases fitting TRBD2. This CDR3 region has 15 residues. J was trimmed by 3 bases and V by 4 bases; bases with no gene match: 8. CDR1 and CDR2 (germline): SGHTS, YDEGEE. The CDR3, as DNA: TGTGCCAGCAGCCGAGGGCGGGGGGGCCTCTACGAGCAGTACTTC. This gives the protein CASSRGRGGLYEQYF.

This chain's CDR3 is CASSPDRGLGGELFF. For the CDR3, the DNA is TGTGCCAGTAGTCCCGACAGGGGGCTAGGTGGGGAGCTGTTTTTT. The chain links TRBV19 to TRBJ2-2, with 10 bases lining up with TRBD1. V dropped 5 bases and J dropped 8; count of bases not matched to a gene: 8. This CDR3 contains 15 residues. Germline V gives CDR1 LNHDA, CDR2 SQIVND (reference sequence).

The J gene is TRBJ2-5, the V gene TRBV6-5; the D gene is possibly TRBD2 (6 bases). CDR1 MNHEY and CDR2 SVGAGI come from the germline V gene. V lost 6 bases to trimming and J lost 5 bases, with 16 bases between them. CDR3 length equals 14 residues. As DNA, the CDR3 is TGTGCCAGCAGCCCGGGCTCCCGGGGGGAGACCCAGTACTTC. As protein: CASSPGSRGETQYF.

The V and J genes are TRBV5-6 and TRBJ2-6; 7 positions match TRBD1. CDR1 is SGHDT and CDR2 is YYEEEE in the germline V gene. The ends lost 3 bases at V and 2 bases at J; junction bases unmatched: 5. The CDR3 has 16 amino acids. In DNA form, the CDR3 reads TGTGCCAGCAGCTCCCTAGACAGGGCTGGGGCCAACGTCCTGACTTTC. This translates into CASSSLDRAGANVLTF.

The gene calls are TRBV2 and TRBJ2-5, with TRBD2 matching 7 bases. The CDR3 runs 13 residues. Losses at the gene ends were 6 bases for V and 5 bases for J; bases not matched to a gene: 6. Germline V gene data show CDR1 as SNHLY and CDR2 as FYNNEI. Here the CDR3 reads CASSKRGRETQYF. The CDR3 nucleotides are TGTGCCAGCAGCAAGCGGGGTCGGGAGACCCAGTACTTC.

CDR3 coding DNA: TGTGCCAGTACCGAGGGCCCCACGGACACTGAAGCTTTCTTT. Translating it yields CASTEGPTDTEAFF. The genes are TRBV19 and TRBJ1-1, with D hard to call. From germline, CDR1 is LNHDA and CDR2 SQIVND (reference sequence). V gave up 7 bases and J gave up 3 bases, with 15 bases separating them. The CDR3 covers 14 residues. Variable domain in full (rest from reference TRBV19 and TRBJ1-1): DGGITQSPKYLFRKEGQNVTLSCEQNLNHDAMYWYRQDPGQGLRLIYYSQIVNDFQKGDIAEGYSVSREKKESFPLTVTSAQKNPTAFYLCASTEGPTDTEAFFGQGTRLTVV.

In its sample, this clone was seen a few times. The chain carries TRBV7-9 and TRBJ1-1, with a weak D call TRBD1 (5 bases). CDR1 and CDR2 from the germline V gene are SEHNR and FQNEAQ (reference sequence). The length of the CDR3 is 14 residues. V gave up 5 bases and J gave up 3 bases, with 13 bases separating them. As DNA, the CDR3 is TGTGCCAGCAGCCTCCAGGCGGGGGACACTGAAGCTTTCTTT. Translating gives CASSLQAGDTEAFF.

This chain connects TRBV30 to TRBJ1-6; TRBD1 might be the D (5 bases). This CDR3 has 16 amino acids. The germline gives CDR1 GTSNPN, CDR2 SVGIG (reference sequence). V was pared by 1 base and J by 3 bases, with 13 bases between. Here the CDR3 reads CAWSGPGFGYNSPLHF. Written as DNA, the CDR3 is TGTGCCTGGAGTGGGCCAGGGTTTGGCTATAATTCACCCCTCCACTTT.

The chain couples TRBV4-1 to TRBJ2-5; 8 bases agree with TRBD2. The ends lost 5 bases at V and 3 bases at J; junction bases unmatched: 2. CDR1 and CDR2 from the germline V gene are MGHRA and YSYEKL. This CDR3 is built from 13 residues. Here the CDR3 DNA reads TGCGCCAGCAGCTTTAGCGGGGAAGAGACCCAGTACTTC. Translation gives CASSFSGEETQYF.

This clone was seen a few times. The chain links TRBV4-3 to TRBJ1-3; 7 nucleotides agree with TRBD1. CDR1 and CDR2 from the germline V gene are LGHNA and YSLEER. With 0 bases clipped from V and 2 bases from J, the junction kept 10 bases outside the gene matches. The CDR3 length is 18 residues. CDR3 amino acids: CASSQDEVGQVAGNTIYF. CDR3 in DNA: TGCGCCAGCAGCCAAGATGAGGTCGGACAGGTTGCTGGAAACACCATATATTTT.

This chain joins TRBV5-4 and TRBJ1-2; perhaps TRBD1 as D (6 bases). Germline-derived CDR1 and CDR2 are SGHNT and YYREEE (reference sequence). V gave up 4 bases and J gave up 2 bases, with 15 bases separating them. This CDR3 has 15 amino acids. The CDR3 here is CASSIDGGLNYGYTF. The CDR3, as DNA: TGTGCCAGCAGCATTGACGGGGGGCTAAACTATGGCTACACCTTC.